The T cell receptor (beta chain) under discussion was sequenced for a study of T cell responses to AZD1222 COVID-19 vaccine. Whole-study findings and limits: Of spike-specific TCRs, nearly half reportedly target regions left unmutated in variants. Clonal diversity was possibly underestimated; the donors were predominantly white British and more often female. Vaccine-related CD4 TCRs covered spike, predominating at 160-218 and 743-854.

The junction had 8 bases not matched to a gene; V was cut back by 5 bases and J by 2 bases. The CDR3 loop spans 16 amino acids. Germline loops: CDR1 SEHNR, CDR2 FQNEAQ (reference sequence). This clone was seen only a few times. As yet, its antigen is unknown. Doses given second, at about 4 or about 12 weeks, were pooled. Using immunoSEQ multiplex PCR, the repertoire was profiled, and TCRdb retains in-frame clones only, with some absent. Of some 70,000 clones in the sample, around 80% were seen once. Sample: peripheral blood, taken 28 days after the second AZD1222 dose. The V gene is TRBV7-9, the J gene TRBJ1-1, with 10 bases lining up with TRBD1. This sequence was found in an adult who received the AZD1222 COVID-19 vaccine. CDR3: CASSLRQGARNTEAFF. Written as DNA, the CDR3 is TGTGCCAGCAGCCTCCGACAGGGGGCGAGAAACACTGAAGCTTTCTTT.